The clone carrying this T cell receptor beta chain was found a few times. Antigen specificity is unknown. The data were obtained in a study of CD4 T cells in relation to SARS-CoV-2 and coronaviruses. The protocol was immunoSEQ multiplex PCR, while the TCRdb copy is restricted to in-frame clones and leaves out a portion. The table lists 38,000 or so clones, 77% of them singletons. Germline loops: CDR1 MNHEY, CDR2 SMNVEV (reference sequence). This CDR3 comprises 13 residues. V was clipped by 5 bases and J by 1 base, with 9 bases between them. This sequence originates from an adult with COVID-19. J is TRBJ2-7 and V is TRBV27; unclear D gene. Input material: memory CD4+ T cells from PBMCs, cultured in vitro. Here the CDR3 DNA reads TGTGCCAGCAGTACCTCCCCTTCCTACGAGCAGTACTTC. This encodes CASSTSPSYEQYF.